This record looks at one T cell receptor beta chain sequence and its context. The entry originates in a study of T cells expressing NK-cell markers. TCRdb reprocessed the 5' RACE reads, with one entry per CDR3 protein and no DNA. This repertoire includes 150,000 or so distinct CDR3 sequences. This CDR3 has 16 amino acids. Germline V lookup: CDR1 DFQATT, CDR2 SNEGSKA (reference sequence). V usage is TRBV20-1 and J usage is TRBJ2-7; TCRdb's assignment of TRBD2 cannot be checked, as there is no DNA. Sequenced: blood T cells: a sorted CD56 or NKG2C T cell subset, CD4+ or CD8+ T cells, or bulk PBMC T cells (not recorded which). The sequence was collected from a woman between 50 and 59 years old in good health. The CDR3 sequence: CSARPLLDKEKYEQYF.